The sequence of this T cell receptor (beta chain) was determined in a study of cytomegalovirus exposure and HLA in healthy donors. Study-wide results and caveats: A later analysis showed TCR association rates differing by HLA locus, peaking at DRB1 and lowest at HLA-C.

It was with 60 Vbeta and 13 Jbeta primers that the PCR ran. TCRdb's table, derived via immunoSEQ multiplex PCR, lists solely in-frame clones and lacks some. The table records about 130,000 clones, about three quarters of them present only once. As concerns this clone: Its target is not known.

This receptor was taken from a woman aged 55 to 70 in good health and CMV-seropositive. Sequenced sample: PBMCs.

This chain's CDR3 is CASSLQGLTTTETQYF. CDR3 sequence (DNA): TGCGCCAGCAGCTTGCAAGGACTGACAACAACGGAGACCCAGTACTTC. This chain connects TRBV5-1 to TRBJ2-5; the D gene is possibly TRBD2 (5 bases). V lost 1 base, J lost 5 bases, and 18 bases lay in between. This CDR3 has 16 amino acids. Germline CDR1 is SGHRS and CDR2 is YFSETQ.